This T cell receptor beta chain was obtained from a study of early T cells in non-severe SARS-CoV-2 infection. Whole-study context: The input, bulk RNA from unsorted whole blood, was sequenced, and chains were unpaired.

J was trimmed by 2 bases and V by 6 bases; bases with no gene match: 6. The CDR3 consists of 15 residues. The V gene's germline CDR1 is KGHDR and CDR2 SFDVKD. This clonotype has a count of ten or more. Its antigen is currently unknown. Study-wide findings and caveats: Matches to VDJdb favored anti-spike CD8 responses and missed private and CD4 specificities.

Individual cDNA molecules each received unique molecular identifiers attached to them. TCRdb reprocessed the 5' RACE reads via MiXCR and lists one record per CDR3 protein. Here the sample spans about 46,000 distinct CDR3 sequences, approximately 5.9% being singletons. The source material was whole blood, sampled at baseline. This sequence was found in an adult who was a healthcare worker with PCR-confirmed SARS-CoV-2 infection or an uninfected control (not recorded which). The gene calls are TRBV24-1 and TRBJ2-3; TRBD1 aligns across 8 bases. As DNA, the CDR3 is TGTGCCACCAGTCTAGACAGGGGAACCACAGATACGCAGTATTTT. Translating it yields CATSLDRGTTDTQYF.